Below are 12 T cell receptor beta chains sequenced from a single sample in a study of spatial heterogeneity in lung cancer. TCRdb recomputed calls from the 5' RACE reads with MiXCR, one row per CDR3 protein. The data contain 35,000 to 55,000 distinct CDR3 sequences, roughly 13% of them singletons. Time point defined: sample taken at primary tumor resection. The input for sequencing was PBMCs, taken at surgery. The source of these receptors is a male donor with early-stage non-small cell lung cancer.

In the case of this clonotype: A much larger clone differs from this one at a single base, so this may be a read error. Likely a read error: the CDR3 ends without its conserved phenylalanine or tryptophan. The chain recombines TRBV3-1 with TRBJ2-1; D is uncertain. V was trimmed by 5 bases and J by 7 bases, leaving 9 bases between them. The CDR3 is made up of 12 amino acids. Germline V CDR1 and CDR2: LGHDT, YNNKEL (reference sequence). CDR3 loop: CASSYTLNEQFS. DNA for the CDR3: TGTGCCAGCAGCTACACGTTGAATGAGCAGTTCTCC.

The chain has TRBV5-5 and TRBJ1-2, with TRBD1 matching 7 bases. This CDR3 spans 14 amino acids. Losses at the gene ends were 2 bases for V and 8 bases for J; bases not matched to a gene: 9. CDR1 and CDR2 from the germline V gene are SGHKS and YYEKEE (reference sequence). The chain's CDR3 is CASSLSGRGEGYTF. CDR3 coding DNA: TGTGCCAGCAGCTTATCCGGCAGGGGGGAAGGCTACACCTTC.

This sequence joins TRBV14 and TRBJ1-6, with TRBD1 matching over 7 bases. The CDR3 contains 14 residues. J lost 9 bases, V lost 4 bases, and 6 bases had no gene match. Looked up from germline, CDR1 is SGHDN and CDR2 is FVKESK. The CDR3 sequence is CASSLHRGGSPLHF. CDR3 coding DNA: TGTGCCAGCAGCCTCCACAGGGGTGGTTCACCCCTCCACTTT.

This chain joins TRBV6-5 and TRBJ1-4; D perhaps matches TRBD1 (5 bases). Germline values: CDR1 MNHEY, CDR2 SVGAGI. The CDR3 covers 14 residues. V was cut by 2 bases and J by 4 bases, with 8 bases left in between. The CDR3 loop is CASSYGAHNEKLFF. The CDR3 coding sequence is TGTGCCAGCAGTTACGGGGCCCATAATGAAAAACTGTTTTTT.

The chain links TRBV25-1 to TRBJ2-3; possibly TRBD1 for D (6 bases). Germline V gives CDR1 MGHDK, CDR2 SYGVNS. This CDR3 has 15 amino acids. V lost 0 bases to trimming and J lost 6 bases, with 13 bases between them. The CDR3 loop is CASSEYTGPWDTQYF. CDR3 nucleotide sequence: TGTGCCAGCAGTGAATATACAGGGCCATGGGATACGCAGTATTTT.

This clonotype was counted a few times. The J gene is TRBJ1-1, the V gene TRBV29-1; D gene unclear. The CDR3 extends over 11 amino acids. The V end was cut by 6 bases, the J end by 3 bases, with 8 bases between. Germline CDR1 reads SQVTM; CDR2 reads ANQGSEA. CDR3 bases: TGCAGCGTCCCATTTTACACTGAAGCTTTCTTT. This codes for CSVPFYTEAFF.

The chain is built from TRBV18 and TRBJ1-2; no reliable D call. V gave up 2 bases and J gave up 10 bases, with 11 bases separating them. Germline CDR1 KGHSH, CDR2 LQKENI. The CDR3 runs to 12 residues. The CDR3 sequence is CASSPGVGDYTF. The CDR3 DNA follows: TGTGCCAGCTCACCAGGGGTTGGAGACTACACCTTC.

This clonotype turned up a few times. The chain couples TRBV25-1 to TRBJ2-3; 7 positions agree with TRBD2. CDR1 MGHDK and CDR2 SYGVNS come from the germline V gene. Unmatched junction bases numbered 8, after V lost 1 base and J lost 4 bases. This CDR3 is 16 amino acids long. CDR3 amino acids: CASSEWTAGEADTQYF. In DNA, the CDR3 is TGTGCCAGCAGTGAATGGACTGCGGGAGAGGCAGATACGCAGTATTTT.

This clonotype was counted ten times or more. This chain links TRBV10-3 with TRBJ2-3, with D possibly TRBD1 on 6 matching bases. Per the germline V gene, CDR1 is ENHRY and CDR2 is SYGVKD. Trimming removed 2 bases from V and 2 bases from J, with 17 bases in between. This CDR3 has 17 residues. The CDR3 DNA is TGTGCCATCAGTGAGGCCTCAACAGGGTCCTTCACAGATACGCAGTATTTT. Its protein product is CAISEASTGSFTDTQYF.

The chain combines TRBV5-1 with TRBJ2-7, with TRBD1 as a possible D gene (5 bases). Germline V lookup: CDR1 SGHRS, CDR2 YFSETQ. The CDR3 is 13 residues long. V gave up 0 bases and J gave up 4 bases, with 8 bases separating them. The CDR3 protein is CASSLERGYEQYF. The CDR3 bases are TGCGCCAGCAGCTTGGAAAGGGGTTACGAGCAGTACTTC.

In DNA form, the CDR3 reads TGTGCCAGCAGCTTATTCCCTAGCGGGGCCACAGATACGCAGTATTTT. Translation gives CASSLFPSGATDTQYF. The chain joins TRBV7-2 to TRBJ2-3; 9 bases fit TRBD2. Losses at the gene ends were 2 bases for V and 2 bases for J; bases not matched to a gene: 5. This CDR3 has 16 amino acids. Germline V gives CDR1 SGHTA, CDR2 FQGNSA.

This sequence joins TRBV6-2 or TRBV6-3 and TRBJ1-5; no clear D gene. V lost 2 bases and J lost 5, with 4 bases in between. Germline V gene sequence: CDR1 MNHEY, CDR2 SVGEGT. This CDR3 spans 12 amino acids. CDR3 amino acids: CASSYTYQPQHF. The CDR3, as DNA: TGTGCCAGCAGTTACACGTATCAGCCCCAGCATTTT.